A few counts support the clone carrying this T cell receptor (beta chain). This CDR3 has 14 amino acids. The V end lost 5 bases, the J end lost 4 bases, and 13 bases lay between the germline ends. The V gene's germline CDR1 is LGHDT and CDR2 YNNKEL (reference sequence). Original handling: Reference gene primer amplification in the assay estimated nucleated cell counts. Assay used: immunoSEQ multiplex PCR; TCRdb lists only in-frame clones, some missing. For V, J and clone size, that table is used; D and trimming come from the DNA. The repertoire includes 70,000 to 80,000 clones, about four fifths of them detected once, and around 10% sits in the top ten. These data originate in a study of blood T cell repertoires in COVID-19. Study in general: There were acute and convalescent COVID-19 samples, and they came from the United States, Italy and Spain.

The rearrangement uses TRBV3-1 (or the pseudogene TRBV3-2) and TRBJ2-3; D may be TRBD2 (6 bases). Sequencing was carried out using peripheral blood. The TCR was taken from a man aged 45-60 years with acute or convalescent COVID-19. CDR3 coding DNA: TGTGCCAGCAGCTCCTCTCTAGCGCCAGATACGCAGTATTTT. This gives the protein CASSSSLAPDTQYF.